This TCR beta chain was sequenced for a study of blood T cell repertoires in COVID-19 (dated by TCRdb to 2018 to 2020). Background on the whole study: Samples covering the acute and convalescent phases of COVID-19 were provided by collaborators in the United States, Italy and Spain. The prospective study material was composed of cDNA or gDNA derived from T cells, B-cell-depleted T cells, or PBMCs. Subjects who had been exposed to COVID-19, were actively infected with it, or had recovered from it provided the deeply sampled blood TCRbeta repertoires that made up the dataset. A freely available public database, intended as a resource for researchers studying the immune response to SARS-CoV-2, is where the repertoires were released. The samples were drawn from two sources: the first 160 participants of the ongoing ImmuneRACE study, and approximately 1,300 subjects contributed by 6 global collaborators. A de-identified subject ID, COVID-19 status, age in years and sex were almost always included in the sample metadata. Where available, HLA class I and class II types were obtained from metadata supplied by the sample provider rather than from assay-based typing.

The immunoSEQ Assay, a bias-controlled multiplex PCR, was used to amplify TCRbeta CDR3 regions from genomic DNA. The study's processing was this. Nucleated cell counts per sample were estimated from amplification of reference gene primers within the assay. Sequence reads were collapsed and filtered to measure the absolute abundance of every unique TCRbeta CDR3 rearrangement. For each sample, productive Simpson clonality was calculated as the square root of Simpson's diversity index across productive rearrangements. Here the immuneACCESS table is served through TCRdb, limited to in-frame sequences with V and J called. Missing clones are a known gap in these copies; in checked studies unresolved V genes cover under half, and the rest lacks a known reason. V, J and clone size derive from that table, while D and trimming were established from the DNA sequence. For this sample the table gives around 120,000 clones, of which about 88% were detected only once. The ten largest make up approximately 4.6% of the sample.

Points on this clone: The antigen this receptor binds is unknown. No much larger clonotype is one base removed from it; base qualities were not supplied.

One collaborating source in Seattle enrolled patients during active infection and followed them longitudinally through the course of disease. Each collaborating institution followed its own protocols to collect whole blood in K2EDTA tubes. For TCRbeta analysis, collaborators shipped samples in one of three forms: frozen whole blood, isolated PBMCs, or DNA extracted from either of those sample types. Overall results and qualifications from the work: The quantity of clinical and demographic metadata differed by source and by participant and was supplied without curation.

Including the terminal cysteine and phenylalanine, the CDR3 comprises 14 residues. The only DNA kept is the CDR3, 42 bases in frame from the first base. The germline V gene gives CDR1 as ENHRY and CDR2 as SYGVKD. Trimming accounts for 4 bases at V and 5 bases at J, while the number of junction bases matched to no gene is 2. This sequence originates from a man between 60 and 75 years old with COVID-19, enrolled during active disease. The sequenced sample consisted of peripheral blood. The rearrangement joined TRBV10-3 to TRBJ1-1, and 12 junction bases match TRBD1. The CDR3 loop reads CAISGDRGPTEAFF. The DNA reads TGTGCCATCAGTGGGGACAGGGGGCCAACTGAAGCTTTCTTT.